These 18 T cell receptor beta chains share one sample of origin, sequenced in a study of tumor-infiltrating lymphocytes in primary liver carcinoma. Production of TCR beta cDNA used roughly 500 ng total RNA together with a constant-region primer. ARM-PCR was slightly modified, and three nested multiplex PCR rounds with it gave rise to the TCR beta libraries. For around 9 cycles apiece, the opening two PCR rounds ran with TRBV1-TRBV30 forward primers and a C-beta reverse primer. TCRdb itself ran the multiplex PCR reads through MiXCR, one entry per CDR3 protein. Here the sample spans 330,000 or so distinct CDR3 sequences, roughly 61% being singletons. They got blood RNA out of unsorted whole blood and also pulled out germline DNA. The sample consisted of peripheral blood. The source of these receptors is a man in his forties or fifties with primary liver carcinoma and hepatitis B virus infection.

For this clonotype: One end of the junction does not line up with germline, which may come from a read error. The CDR3 DNA follows: TGTACCACCGGAGCGGGGCGGAACACCGGGGAGCTGTTTTTT. Amino acids: CTTGAGRNTGELFF. The gene calls are TRBV24-1 and TRBJ2-2, with 7 bases lining up with TRBD2. The CDR3 is 14 residues long. Germline V gene data show CDR1 as KGHDR and CDR2 as SFDVKD.

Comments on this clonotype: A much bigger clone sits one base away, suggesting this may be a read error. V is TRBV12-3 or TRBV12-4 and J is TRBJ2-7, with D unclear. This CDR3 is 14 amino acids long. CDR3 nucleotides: TGTGCCAGCAGTTTAGCCGAAGGGTCCCGCGAGCAGTGCTTC. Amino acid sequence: CASSLAEGSREQCF.

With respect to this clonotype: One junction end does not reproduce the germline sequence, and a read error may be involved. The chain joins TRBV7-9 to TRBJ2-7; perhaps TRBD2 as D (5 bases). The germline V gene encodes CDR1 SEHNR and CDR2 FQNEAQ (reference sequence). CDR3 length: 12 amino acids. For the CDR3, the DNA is TGTGCCAGCAGCTTTGAGGGCTACGAGCAGTGCTTC. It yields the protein CASSFEGYEQCF. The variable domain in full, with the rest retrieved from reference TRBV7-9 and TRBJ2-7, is DTGVSQNPRHKITKRGQNVTFRCDPISEHNRLYWYRQTLGQGPEFLTYFQNEAQLEKSRLLSDRFSAERPKGSFSTLEIQRTEQGDSAMYLCASSFEGYEQCFGPGTRLTVT.

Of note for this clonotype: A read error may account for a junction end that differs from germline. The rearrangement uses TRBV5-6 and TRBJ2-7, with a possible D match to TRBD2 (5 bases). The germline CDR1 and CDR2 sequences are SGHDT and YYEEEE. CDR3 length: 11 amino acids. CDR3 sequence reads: CASSSMREQCF. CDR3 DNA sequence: TGTGCCAGCAGCTCAATGAGGGAGCAGTGCTTC.

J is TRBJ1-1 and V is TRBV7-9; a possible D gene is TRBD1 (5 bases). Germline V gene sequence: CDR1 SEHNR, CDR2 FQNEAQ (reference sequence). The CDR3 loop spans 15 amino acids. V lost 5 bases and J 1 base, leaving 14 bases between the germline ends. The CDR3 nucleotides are TGTGCCAGCAGCCTCCCCCGACAGCCGAACACTGAAGCTTTCTTT. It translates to CASSLPRQPNTEAFF.

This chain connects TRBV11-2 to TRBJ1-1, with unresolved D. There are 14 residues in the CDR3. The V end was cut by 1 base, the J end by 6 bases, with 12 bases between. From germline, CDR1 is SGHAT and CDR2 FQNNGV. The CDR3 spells CASSLGAGRSEAFF. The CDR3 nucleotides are TGTGCCAGCAGCTTAGGAGCCGGACGGTCTGAAGCTTTCTTT.

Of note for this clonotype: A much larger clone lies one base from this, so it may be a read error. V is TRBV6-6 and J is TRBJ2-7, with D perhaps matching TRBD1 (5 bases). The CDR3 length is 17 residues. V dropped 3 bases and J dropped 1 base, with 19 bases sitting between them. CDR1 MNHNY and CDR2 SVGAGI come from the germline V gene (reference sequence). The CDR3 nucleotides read TGTGCCAGCAGTTATCTCGGACACACCTACCGATCCTACGAGCAGTACTTC. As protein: CASSYLGHTYRSYEQYF.

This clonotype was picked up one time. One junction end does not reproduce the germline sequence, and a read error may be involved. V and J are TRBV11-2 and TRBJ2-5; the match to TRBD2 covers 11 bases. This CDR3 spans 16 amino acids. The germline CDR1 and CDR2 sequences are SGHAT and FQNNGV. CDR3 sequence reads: CARSLSSGRAEETQYF. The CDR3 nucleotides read TGTGCCAGGAGCTTGAGTAGCGGGAGGGCCGAAGAGACTCAGTACTTC.

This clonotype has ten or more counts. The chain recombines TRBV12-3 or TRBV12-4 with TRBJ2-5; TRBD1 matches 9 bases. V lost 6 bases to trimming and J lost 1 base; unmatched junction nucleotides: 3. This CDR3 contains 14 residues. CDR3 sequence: CASSTDRGQETQYF. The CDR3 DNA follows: TGTGCCAGCAGCACGGACAGGGGCCAAGAGACCCAGTACTTC.

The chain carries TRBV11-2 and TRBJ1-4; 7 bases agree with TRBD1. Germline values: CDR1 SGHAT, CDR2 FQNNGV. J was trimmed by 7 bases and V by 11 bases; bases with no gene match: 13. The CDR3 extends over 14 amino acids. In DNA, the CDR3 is TGTGCCTTCAGCCCACAGGGGACTCGTGAAAAACTGTTTTTT. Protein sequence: CAFSPQGTREKLFF.

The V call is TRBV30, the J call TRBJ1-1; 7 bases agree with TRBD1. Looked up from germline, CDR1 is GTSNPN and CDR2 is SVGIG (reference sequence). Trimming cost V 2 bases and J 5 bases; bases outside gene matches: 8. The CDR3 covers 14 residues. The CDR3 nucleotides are TGTGCCTGGAGTATGTGGGGACAGTTGACTGAAGCTTTCTTT. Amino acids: CAWSMWGQLTEAFF.

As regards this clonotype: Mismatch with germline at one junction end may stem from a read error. CDR3 residues: CSSSLGGGAEAFF. The CDR3, as DNA: TGTTCCAGCAGTTTAGGGGGGGGGGCTGAAGCTTTCTTT. The chain carries TRBV11-2 and TRBJ1-1; tentatively, D is TRBD1 (6 bases). The V gene's germline CDR1 is SGHAT and CDR2 FQNNGV. This CDR3 is 13 amino acids long.

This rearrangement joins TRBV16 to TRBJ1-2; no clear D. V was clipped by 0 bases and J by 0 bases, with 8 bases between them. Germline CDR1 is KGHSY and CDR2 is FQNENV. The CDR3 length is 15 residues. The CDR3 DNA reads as TGTGCCAGCAGCCAATCGACGGCCGCTAACTATGGCTACACCTTC. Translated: CASSQSTAANYGYTF.

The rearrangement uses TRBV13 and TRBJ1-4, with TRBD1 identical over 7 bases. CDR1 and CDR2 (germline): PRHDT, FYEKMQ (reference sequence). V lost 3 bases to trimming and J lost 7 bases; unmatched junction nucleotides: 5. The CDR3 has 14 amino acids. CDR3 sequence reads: CASSFRDRAEKLFF. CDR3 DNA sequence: TGTGCCAGCAGCTTCCGGGACAGAGCTGAAAAACTGTTTTTT.

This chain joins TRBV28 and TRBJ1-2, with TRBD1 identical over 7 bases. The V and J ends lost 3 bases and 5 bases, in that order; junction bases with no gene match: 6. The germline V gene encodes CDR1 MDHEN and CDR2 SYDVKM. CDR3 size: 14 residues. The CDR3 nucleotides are TGTGCCAGCAGTTTGACAGGGTCGGGGTATGGCTACACCTTC. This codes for CASSLTGSGYGYTF.

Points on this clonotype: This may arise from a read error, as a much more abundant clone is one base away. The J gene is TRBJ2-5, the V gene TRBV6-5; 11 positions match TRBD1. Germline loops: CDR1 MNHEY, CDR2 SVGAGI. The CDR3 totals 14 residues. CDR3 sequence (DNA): TGTGCCAGCAGTCGGACAGGGGGCACGGAGACCGAGTACTTC. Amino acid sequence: CASSRTGGTETEYF.

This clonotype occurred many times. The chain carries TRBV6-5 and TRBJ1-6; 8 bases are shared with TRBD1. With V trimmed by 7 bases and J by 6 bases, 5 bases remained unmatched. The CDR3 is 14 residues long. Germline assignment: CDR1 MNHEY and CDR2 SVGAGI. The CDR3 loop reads CASTLQGGNSPLHF. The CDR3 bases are TGTGCCAGCACCCTACAGGGGGGTAATTCACCCCTCCACTTT.

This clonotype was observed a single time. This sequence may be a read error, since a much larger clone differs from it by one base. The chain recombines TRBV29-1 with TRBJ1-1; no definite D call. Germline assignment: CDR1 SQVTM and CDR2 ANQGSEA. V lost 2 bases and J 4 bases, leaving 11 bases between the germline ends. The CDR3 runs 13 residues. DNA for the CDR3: TGCAGCGTTGAATCACAGAGGAGCACTGAAGCTTTCTTT. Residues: CSVESQRSTEAFF.